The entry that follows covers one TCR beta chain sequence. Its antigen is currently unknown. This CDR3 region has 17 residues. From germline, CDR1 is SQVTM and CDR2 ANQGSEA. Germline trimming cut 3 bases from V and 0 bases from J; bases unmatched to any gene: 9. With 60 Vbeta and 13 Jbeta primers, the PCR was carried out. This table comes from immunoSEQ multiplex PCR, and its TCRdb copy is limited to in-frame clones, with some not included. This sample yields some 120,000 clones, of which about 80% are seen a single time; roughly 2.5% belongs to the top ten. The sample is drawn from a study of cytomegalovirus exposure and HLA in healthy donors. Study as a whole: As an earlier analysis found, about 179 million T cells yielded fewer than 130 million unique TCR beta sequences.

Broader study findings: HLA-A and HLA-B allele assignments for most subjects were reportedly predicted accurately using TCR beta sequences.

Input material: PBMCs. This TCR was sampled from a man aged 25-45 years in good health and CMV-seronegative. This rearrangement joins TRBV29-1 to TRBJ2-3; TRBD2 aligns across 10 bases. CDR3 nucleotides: TGCAGCGTTGATTCCCTAGCGGGAGACCCTAGCACAGATACGCAGTATTTT. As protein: CSVDSLAGDPSTDTQYF.